This TCR beta chain originates from a study of CD8+ T cells in alopecia areata. Individuals with alopecia areata gave both lesional scalp punch biopsies and peripheral blood for collection. The CDR3 covers 16 residues. V lost 2 bases and J lost 6, with 17 bases in between. The V gene's germline CDR1 is SGDLS and CDR2 YYNGEE. Comment on this clone: Antigen specificity is unknown.

RNA, once extracted, was reverse transcribed into cDNA for use as the sequencing template. Sequenced by immunoSEQ multiplex PCR; TCRdb stores in-frame clones only, minus some. This sample has 130,000 to 150,000 clones; more than 75% occur once, and the top ten carry over 13%. Study outcomes and limitations: An increase in clonality over normal scalp was evident in lesional scalp, especially alopecia totalis/universalis.

The receptor was derived from a human donor with alopecia areata. The rearrangement links TRBV9 to TRBJ2-2; perhaps TRBD1 as D (6 bases). Material: CD8+ T cells sorted from blood, obtained at week 0. CDR3 DNA sequence: TGTGCCAGCAGCGTGTCGGGCAGGGGCCTGTCCGGGGAGCTGTTTTTT. The encoded protein is CASSVSGRGLSGELFF.